The T cell receptor (beta chain) described here comes from a study of T cell responses to AZD1222 COVID-19 vaccine. Study-wide background: Analyses pooled second doses at about 4 or about 12 weeks. Study findings and constraints: Sampling that yielded the repertoires occurred only after the peak T cell response. AZD1222 recipients seropositive at baseline numbered only six. Donor demographics were predominantly white British with a female majority; clonal diversity may be underestimated.

TCRdb's table, derived via immunoSEQ multiplex PCR, lists solely in-frame clones and lacks some. Altogether 75,000 to 100,000 clones are present, 88% being singletons, with the ten largest covering 2.8%. This CDR3 contains 15 residues. Trimming removed 3 bases from V and 1 base from J, with 11 bases in between. Germline CDR1 reads SGHTA; CDR2 reads FQGNSA. A word on this clone: Antigen specificity is unknown.

The sequence derives from an adult in good health. Sample: peripheral blood, taken on day 0 of AZD1222 vaccination. The chain couples TRBV7-2 to TRBJ2-3; D uncertain. The CDR3 loop is CASSFGIARTDTQYF. The CDR3, as DNA: TGTGCCAGCAGCTTTGGAATAGCCCGCACAGATACGCAGTATTTT.